These T cell receptor beta chains were read from a single sample in a study of T cell responses to AZD1222 COVID-19 vaccine. The repertoire was sequenced with immunoSEQ multiplex PCR; TCRdb's copy has only in-frame clones and lacks some. The sample holds approximately 150,000 clones, 80% to 95% seen once. Sample: peripheral blood, taken 28 days after the second AZD1222 dose. Receptors were obtained from an adult who received the AZD1222 COVID-19 vaccine. Both conserved end residues are trimmed from each CDR3. The order of the fields is CDR3 protein, V gene, D gene, clone size, CDR3 length, J gene. The D gene is left open where the match is weak. Clone size is stated in some rows and not others, as once, few, many or a class when expanded.

cdr3_aa: ASSELPSGLYNSPLH
v_call: TRBV6-1
d_call: .
clone_size: .
cdr3_length: 15
j_call: TRBJ1-6

cdr3_aa: ASSDGAGGGYT
v_call: TRBV10-2
d_call: .
clone_size: .
cdr3_length: 11
j_call: TRBJ1-2

cdr3_aa: ASSLELLDSNYGYT
v_call: TRBV5-1
d_call: .
clone_size: .
cdr3_length: 14
j_call: TRBJ1-2

cdr3_aa: ASSPSAILNTEAF
v_call: TRBV18
d_call: .
clone_size: .
cdr3_length: 13
j_call: TRBJ1-1

cdr3_aa: ASSRQDPYGYT
v_call: TRBV14
d_call: .
clone_size: .
cdr3_length: 11
j_call: TRBJ1-2

cdr3_aa: AWSVGINQPQH
v_call: TRBV30
d_call: .
clone_size: .
cdr3_length: 11
j_call: TRBJ1-5

cdr3_aa: ASSPGTGGNYGYT
v_call: TRBV19
d_call: TRBD1
clone_size: .
cdr3_length: 13
j_call: TRBJ1-2

cdr3_aa: ASTRTSGHTWEQY
v_call: TRBV6-5
d_call: TRBD2
clone_size: .
cdr3_length: 13
j_call: TRBJ2-7

cdr3_aa: ASSPGQGRDEQF
v_call: TRBV5-4
d_call: TRBD1
clone_size: .
cdr3_length: 12
j_call: TRBJ2-1

cdr3_aa: ASRTIWDLADSPLH
v_call: TRBV27
d_call: .
clone_size: .
cdr3_length: 14
j_call: TRBJ1-6

cdr3_aa: ASREHRMNTGELF
v_call: TRBV10-2
d_call: .
clone_size: .
cdr3_length: 13
j_call: TRBJ2-2

cdr3_aa: ASSFSILGQPVGEQF
v_call: TRBV7-9
d_call: TRBD1
clone_size: .
cdr3_length: 15
j_call: TRBJ2-1

cdr3_aa: ASSFQGSSEQF
v_call: TRBV12-3/TRBV12-4
d_call: .
clone_size: once
cdr3_length: 11
j_call: TRBJ2-1

cdr3_aa: ASRTAGTEAF
v_call: TRBV28
d_call: .
clone_size: .
cdr3_length: 10
j_call: TRBJ1-1

cdr3_aa: RAQSSYNEQF
v_call: TRBV29-1
d_call: .
clone_size: .
cdr3_length: 10
j_call: TRBJ2-1

cdr3_aa: ASSLVDFNEQF
v_call: TRBV5-5
d_call: .
clone_size: .
cdr3_length: 11
j_call: TRBJ2-1

cdr3_aa: ASRRTASSYEQY
v_call: TRBV21-1
d_call: .
clone_size: .
cdr3_length: 12
j_call: TRBJ2-7

cdr3_aa: ASSAPGGGNYGYT
v_call: TRBV9
d_call: .
clone_size: .
cdr3_length: 13
j_call: TRBJ1-2

cdr3_aa: ASSPPGGSNEKLF
v_call: TRBV5-1
d_call: .
clone_size: .
cdr3_length: 13
j_call: TRBJ1-4

cdr3_aa: ASSSKQVTGYEQY
v_call: TRBV5-4
d_call: .
clone_size: .
cdr3_length: 13
j_call: TRBJ2-7

cdr3_aa: ASSPLEEGYNEQF
v_call: TRBV4-1
d_call: .
clone_size: .
cdr3_length: 13
j_call: TRBJ2-1

cdr3_aa: ASSSGKGATREQF
v_call: TRBV27
d_call: .
clone_size: .
cdr3_length: 13
j_call: TRBJ2-1

cdr3_aa: ATADRGQETQY
v_call: TRBV15
d_call: TRBD1
clone_size: .
cdr3_length: 11
j_call: TRBJ2-5

cdr3_aa: ASSWDPGLNEKLF
v_call: TRBV5-5
d_call: .
clone_size: .
cdr3_length: 13
j_call: TRBJ1-4

cdr3_aa: SVEGPDSSYEQY
v_call: TRBV29-1
d_call: .
clone_size: .
cdr3_length: 12
j_call: TRBJ2-7

cdr3_aa: SVEDMLSGNTIY
v_call: TRBV29-1
d_call: .
clone_size: .
cdr3_length: 12
j_call: TRBJ1-3

cdr3_aa: ASSLWAREVDTEAF
v_call: TRBV5-1
d_call: .
clone_size: .
cdr3_length: 14
j_call: TRBJ1-1